This T cell receptor (beta chain) was sequenced in a study of cytomegalovirus exposure and HLA in healthy donors (dated by TCRdb to the late 2010s). Broadly, across the study: The roughly 670 repertoires of the first cohort and the 120 validation repertoires were produced on the same platform, according to a later analysis. To predict cytomegalovirus infection status, the study brought together high-throughput TCR immunosequencing, statistical association of individual TCRs with disease status, and machine learning. Besides the first cohort of around 700 subjects, a separate validation cohort made up of roughly 130 different subjects was used. The aim of the study was to test whether cataloging public T cell receptors could identify signatures of past pathogen exposure. Summary of the overall study and its limitations: A later analysis had no HLA typing for the validation cohort, so co-occurrence there was scored across all 120 or so repertoires. In a later analysis, TCRs clustered in the first cohort were found to also tend to co-occur in the 110 or so validation repertoires, with approximately 95% of cluster scores above 0. In vitro tests confirmed that three of the cytomegalovirus-associated TCR beta chains recognize cytomegalovirus antigens. The classifier was reported to diagnose cytomegalovirus status with high specificity and sensitivity in both the original cohort and the validation cohort. It was suggested by the authors that the approach could potentially be generalized to other disease states and immunological phenotypes. Most TCR sequences were observed very rarely across donors, whereas some public TCRs were present in many individuals. In the study, around 150 TCR beta chains were listed as associated with cytomegalovirus.

CDR1 is given as MNHEY and CDR2 as SVGAGI, both from the germline V gene. There are 13 amino acids in the CDR3, from cysteine to phenylalanine inclusive. Here the CDR3 DNA is all that survives: 39 bases in frame from base 1. V and J are truncated by 5 bases and 7 bases respectively, leaving an intervening sequence of 14 bases. About this clone itself: Its antigen has not been determined. No much larger clone is present one base from it, and per-base qualities are unavailable.

The donors belonged to the validation cohort of approximately 130 subjects, which was separate from the approximately 610-subject first cohort. The library was obtained by the immunoSEQ multiplex PCR assay. The published analysis was carried out like this. A statistical classification framework was built for diagnosing cytomegalovirus status from the catalog of TCR beta chain sequences. The clones in this table, taken by TCRdb from immuneACCESS, are in-frame only. Not every clone is retained; where verified, under half of the shortfall comes from an unresolved V gene, and the cause of the rest is unknown. The DNA was the basis for D and trimming; V, J and clone size are from that table. In this sample the table shows about 98,000 clones, around 88% of which occur a single time. The ten largest clones represent around 3.9% of the sample.

Here the chain combines TRBV6-5 and TRBJ1-2; the D gene assignment is ambiguous. The sample comprised PBMCs. This sequence originates from a woman aged 25 to 39 in good health and CMV-seronegative. The CDR3 corresponds to CASSGWSGRGYTF. The base sequence is TGTGCCAGCAGTGGCTGGAGCGGGCGTGGCTACACCTTC.